Below are 21 T cell receptor beta chains sequenced from a single sample in a study of chemoradiotherapy in HPV16-positive cancers. Only in-frame clones appear in the TCRdb table, and some are missing; sequencing was by immunoSEQ multiplex PCR. The sample includes tens of thousands of clones, roughly 87% seen only once; the top ten take about 4.6%. The material was blood, obtained from a patient who underwent chemoradiotherapy. Receptors were obtained from a human donor with HPV-associated anogenital cancer.

V is TRBV10-3 and J is TRBJ1-2; D is unclear. The CDR3 is 14 residues long. Trimming removed 0 bases at V and 2 bases at J, with 7 bases between. Germline assignment: CDR1 ENHRY and CDR2 SYGVKD. The CDR3 DNA follows: TGTGCCATCAGTGAGTCCCCCCCCAACTATGGCTACACCTTC. Translating gives CAISESPPNYGYTF.

The CDR3 DNA sequence: TGTGCCAGCAGCTTAGCTAAGGGGACGTCGAGCAATCAGCCCCAGCATTTT. Its protein product is CASSLAKGTSSNQPQHF. This chain connects TRBV7-8 to TRBJ1-5, with D maybe TRBD1 (5 bases). The CDR3 has 17 residues. CDR1 is SGHVS, CDR2 FQNEAQ, per germline. Trimming removed 0 bases at V and 1 base at J, with 13 bases between. Filled out from reference TRBV7-8 and TRBJ1-5, the complete variable domain reads GAGVSQSPRYKVAKRGQDVALRCDPISGHVSLFWYQQALGQGPEFLTYFQNEAQLDKSGLPSDRFFAERPEGSVSTLKIQRTQQEDSAVYLCASSLAKGTSSNQPQHFGDGTRLSIL.

This sequence joins TRBV10-1 and TRBJ2-5; TRBD1 agrees at 9 bases. CDR3 size: 15 residues. Per the germline V gene, CDR1 is WNHNN and CDR2 is SYGVQD (reference sequence). The ends lost 0 bases at V and 5 bases at J; junction bases unmatched: 4. CDR3 protein: CASSESTGGTETQYF. CDR3 nucleotides: TGCGCCAGCAGTGAGTCGACAGGGGGGACGGAGACCCAGTACTTC.

The rearrangement uses TRBV7-9 and TRBJ1-4; perhaps TRBD1 as D (5 bases). Trimming removed 4 bases from V and 1 base from J, with 10 bases in between. The CDR3 contains 15 residues. Germline loops: CDR1 SEHNR, CDR2 FQNEAQ (reference sequence). The CDR3 DNA follows: TGTGCCAGCAGCTCTCAGGGCTTAACTAATGAAAAACTGTTTTTT. This sequence encodes CASSSQGLTNEKLFF.

This clone has only one observation. The chain couples TRBV7-2 to TRBJ2-5; a possible D gene is TRBD1 (6 bases). Germline values: CDR1 SGHTA, CDR2 FQGNSA. Trimming cost V 5 bases and J 2 bases, with 9 bases left between them. CDR3 length: 13 amino acids. In nucleotides, the CDR3 is TGTGCCAGCAGCCGGACAGTACAAGAGACCCAGTACTTC. It specifies CASSRTVQETQYF.

The chain couples TRBV7-2 to TRBJ2-7; 9 positions agree with TRBD1. Per germline, CDR1 SGHTA and CDR2 FQGNSA. V shed 5 bases and J 6 bases; nucleotides not matched to a gene: 5. CDR3 length: 13 residues. The CDR3 reads CASSREQGAEQYF. The CDR3 DNA reads as TGTGCCAGCAGCCGGGAACAGGGGGCCGAGCAGTACTTC. Full variable domain (missing parts from reference TRBV7-2 and TRBJ2-7): GAGVSQSPSNKVTEKGKDVELRCDPISGHTALYWYRQSLGQGLEFLIYFQGNSAPDKSGLPSDRFSAERTGGSVSTLTIQRTQQEDSAVYLCASSREQGAEQYFGPGTRLTVT.

This clone appeared a few times. The J gene is TRBJ2-5, the V gene TRBV7-8; 9 nucleotides line up with TRBD2. The CDR3 contains 13 residues. With 1 base clipped from V and 7 bases from J, the junction kept 1 base outside the gene matches. Germline CDR1 SGHVS, CDR2 FQNEAQ. The CDR3 sequence: CASSLVRGGTQYF. Here the CDR3 DNA reads TGTGCCAGCAGCTTAGTGCGGGGGGGGACCCAGTACTTC.

This clone was counted a few times. This chain joins TRBV5-6 and TRBJ2-1, with D tentatively TRBD1 or TRBD2 (6 bases each). The V end was cut by 6 bases, the J end by 2 bases, with 27 bases between. CDR1 is SGHDT and CDR2 is YYEEEE in the germline V gene. This CDR3 spans 19 amino acids. The chain's CDR3 is CASKGIAPRAGGTYNEQFF. CDR3 DNA sequence: TGTGCCAGCAAGGGAATAGCGCCCCGGGCCGGGGGCACCTACAATGAGCAGTTCTTC.

The chain has TRBV5-4 and TRBJ2-1; 9 bases are shared with TRBD1. Trimming removed 5 bases from V and 5 bases from J; junction bases left unmatched: 11. Per the germline V gene, CDR1 is SGHNT and CDR2 is YYREEE (reference sequence). The CDR3 totals 16 residues. CDR3 in DNA: TGTGCCAGCAGTCGAGGAGGGACAGGGTTCCACAATGAGCAGTTCTTC. This translates into CASSRGGTGFHNEQFF.

J is TRBJ1-1 and V is TRBV6-6; 11 bases are a match to TRBD1. V dropped 6 bases and J dropped 4; count of bases not matched to a gene: 7. Germline assignment: CDR1 MNHNY and CDR2 SVGAGI (reference sequence). This CDR3 spans 15 amino acids. The CDR3 loop reads CASSRPGTGGTEAFF. DNA for the CDR3: TGTGCCAGCAGCCGTCCCGGGACAGGGGGCACTGAAGCTTTCTTT.

This chain uses TRBV6-5 with TRBJ1-1; 8 nucleotides line up with TRBD1. Germline CDR1 MNHEY, CDR2 SVGAGI. The CDR3 is made up of 14 amino acids. V was clipped by 5 bases and J by 3 bases; unmatched bases: 5. CDR3 sequence reads: CASSGQGGYTEAFF. The DNA for the CDR3 is TGTGCCAGCAGTGGACAGGGAGGGTACACTGAAGCTTTCTTT.

This clone was detected only a few times. V and J are TRBV19 and TRBJ2-1; 10 nucleotides align to TRBD1. CDR1 is LNHDA and CDR2 is SQIVND in the germline V gene (reference sequence). With 3 bases clipped from V and 9 bases from J, the junction kept 8 bases outside the gene matches. The CDR3 totals 15 residues. CDR3 in DNA: TGTGCCAGTAGTATTCCGGGACAGGGGATCGCTGAGCAGTTCTTC. Its protein product is CASSIPGQGIAEQFF.

The CDR3 spells CASSRGVTGREETQYF. CDR3 DNA: TGTGCCAGCAGCCGGGGGGTGACAGGGCGCGAAGAGACCCAGTACTTC. The chain has TRBV7-2 and TRBJ2-5; D possibly matches TRBD1 or TRBD2 (7 bases each). The CDR3 consists of 16 residues. The germline V gene encodes CDR1 SGHTA and CDR2 FQGNSA. Trimming removed 5 bases from V and 3 bases from J, with 19 bases in between. Supplemented by reference TRBV7-2 and TRBJ2-5, the full variable domain reads GAGVSQSPSNKVTEKGKDVELRCDPISGHTALYWYRQSLGQGLEFLIYFQGNSAPDKSGLPSDRFSAERTGGSVSTLTIQRTQQEDSAVYLCASSRGVTGREETQYFGPGTRLLVL.

V and J are TRBV11-1 and TRBJ2-6; D unclear. Trimming removed 1 base from V and 0 bases from J, with 10 bases in between. The CDR3 runs to 17 residues. CDR1 and CDR2 (germline): SGHAT, FQDESV (reference sequence). The chain's CDR3 is CASSLGLLSSGANVLTF. The CDR3 coding sequence is TGTGCCAGCAGCTTAGGCCTCCTCAGCTCTGGGGCCAACGTCCTGACTTTC.

Only one count was recorded for this clone. The chain links TRBV30 to TRBJ2-5; D is perhaps TRBD2 (6 bases). Between the trimmed V and J ends, which lost 5 bases and 4 bases, there was a span of 8 bases. Germline CDR1 GTSNPN, CDR2 SVGIG (reference sequence). This CDR3 region has 11 residues. Written as DNA, the CDR3 is TGTGCCTGGGGGGGAGGAGAGACCCAGTACTTC. This encodes CAWGGGETQYF.

V usage is TRBV27 and J usage is TRBJ2-3; TRBD1 is a possible D gene (5 bases). V was clipped by 3 bases and J by 8 bases, with 9 bases between them. CDR1 is MNHEY, CDR2 SMNVEV, per germline (reference sequence). The CDR3 has 12 amino acids. The CDR3, as DNA: TGTGCCAGCAGTTTCCAGGGTGCTACGCAGTATTTT. Amino acids: CASSFQGATQYF.

The chain is built from TRBV5-1 and TRBJ2-7, with 9 positions matching TRBD2. CDR1 is SGHRS and CDR2 is YFSETQ in the germline V gene. This CDR3 contains 15 residues. The trim removed 1 base at V and 5 bases at J, leaving 7 bases unmatched. CDR3 region: CASSLRLAGFNEQYF. CDR3 nucleotides: TGCGCCAGCAGCTTGAGGCTAGCGGGATTCAACGAGCAGTACTTC.

For the CDR3, the DNA is TGCGCCAGCAGTCCAACGGTCGGCCAAGAGACCCAGTACTTC. It encodes CASSPTVGQETQYF. The genes are TRBV5-1 and TRBJ2-5, with D uncertain. Deletions cut 5 bases from V and 1 base from J, with 12 bases between. CDR3 length equals 14 residues. The germline V gene has CDR1 SGHRS and CDR2 YFSETQ.

The V gene is TRBV9, the J gene TRBJ2-1; 8 bases agree with TRBD2. CDR1 and CDR2 from the germline V gene are SGDLS and YYNGEE. The CDR3 sequence is 16 residues long. After removal of 2 bases from V and 4 bases from J, the junction contained 8 bases not matched to a gene. The CDR3 is CASSVQPSGHYNEQFF. Written as DNA, the CDR3 is TGTGCCAGCAGCGTTCAGCCTAGCGGGCATTACAATGAGCAGTTCTTC.

The chain couples TRBV18 to TRBJ1-1; D call uncertain. Germline CDR1 KGHSH, CDR2 LQKENI. This CDR3 has 14 amino acids. V lost 3 bases to trimming and J lost 4 bases, with 12 bases between them. The CDR3 sequence: CASSPTWERTEAFF. The CDR3 region has the DNA TGTGCCAGCTCACCTACGTGGGAGCGCACTGAAGCTTTCTTT.

The V call is TRBV5-6, the J call TRBJ1-2; D unresolved. Trimming removed 0 bases at V and 4 bases at J, with 10 bases between. The germline CDR1 and CDR2 sequences are SGHDT and YYEEEE. The CDR3 has 14 residues. The CDR3: CASSLGPSFYGYTF. CDR3 sequence (DNA): TGTGCCAGCAGCTTGGGTCCTTCTTTCTATGGCTACACCTTC. Filled out from reference TRBV5-6 and TRBJ1-2, the complete variable domain reads DAGVTQSPTHLIKTRGQQVTLRCSPKSGHDTVSWYQQALGQGPQFIFQYYEEEERQRGNFPDRFSGHQFPNYSSELNVNALLLGDSALYLCASSLGPSFYGYTFGSGTRLTVV.